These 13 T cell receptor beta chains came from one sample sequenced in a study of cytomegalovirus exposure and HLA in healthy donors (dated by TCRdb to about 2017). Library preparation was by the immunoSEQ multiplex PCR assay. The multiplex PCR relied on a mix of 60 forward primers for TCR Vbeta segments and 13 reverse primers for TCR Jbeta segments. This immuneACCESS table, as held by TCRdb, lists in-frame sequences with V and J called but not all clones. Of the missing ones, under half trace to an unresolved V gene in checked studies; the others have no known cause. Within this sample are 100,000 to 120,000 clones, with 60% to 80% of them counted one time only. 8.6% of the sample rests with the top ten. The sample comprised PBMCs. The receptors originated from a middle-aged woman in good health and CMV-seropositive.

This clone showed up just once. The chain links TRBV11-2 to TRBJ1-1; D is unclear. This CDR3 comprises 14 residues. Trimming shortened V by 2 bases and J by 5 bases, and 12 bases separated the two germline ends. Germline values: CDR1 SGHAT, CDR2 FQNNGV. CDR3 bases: TGTGCCAGCAGCTTAAACTCGGGAGGGACTGAAGCTTTCTTT. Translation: CASSLNSGGTEAFF.

CDR3 amino acids: CASSESTTGGAGTEAFF. CDR3 in DNA: TGTGCCAGCAGTGAATCAACGACAGGGGGCGCGGGGACTGAAGCTTTCTTT. The V gene is TRBV25-1, the J gene TRBJ1-1; 10 positions agree with TRBD1. The CDR3 is 17 residues long. Per the germline V gene, CDR1 is MGHDK and CDR2 is SYGVNS. The trim removed 1 base at V and 5 bases at J, leaving 10 bases unmatched.

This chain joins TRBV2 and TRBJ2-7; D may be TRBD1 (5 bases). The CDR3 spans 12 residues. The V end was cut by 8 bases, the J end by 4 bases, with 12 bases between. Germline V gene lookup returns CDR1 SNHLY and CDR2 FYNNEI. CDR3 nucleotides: TGTGCCAGCTCCGAAGGGGCTTACGAGCAGTACTTC. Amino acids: CASSEGAYEQYF.

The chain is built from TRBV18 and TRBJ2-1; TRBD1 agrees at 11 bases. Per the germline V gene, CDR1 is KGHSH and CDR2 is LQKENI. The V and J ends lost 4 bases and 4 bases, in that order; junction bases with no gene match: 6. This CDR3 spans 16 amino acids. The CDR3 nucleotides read TGTGCCAGCTCACTGCGCGGGACAGGGGGATACAATGAGCAGTTCTTC. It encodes CASSLRGTGGYNEQFF.

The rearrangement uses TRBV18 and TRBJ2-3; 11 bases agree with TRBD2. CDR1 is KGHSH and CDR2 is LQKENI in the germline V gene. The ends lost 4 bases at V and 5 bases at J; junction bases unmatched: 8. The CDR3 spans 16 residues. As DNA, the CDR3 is TGTGCCAGCTCACTATCTAGCGGGAGGACAGGAGATACGCAGTATTTT. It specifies CASSLSSGRTGDTQYF. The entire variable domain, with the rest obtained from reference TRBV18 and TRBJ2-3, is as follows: NAGVMQNPRHLVRRRGQEARLRCSPMKGHSHVYWYRQLPEEGLKFMVYLQKENIIDESGMPKERFSAEFPKEGPSILRIQQVVRGDSAAYFCASSLSSGRTGDTQYFGPGTRLTVL.

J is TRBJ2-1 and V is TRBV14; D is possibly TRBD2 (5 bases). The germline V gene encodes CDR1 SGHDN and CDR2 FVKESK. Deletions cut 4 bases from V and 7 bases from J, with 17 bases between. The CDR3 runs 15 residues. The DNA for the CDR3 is TGTGCCAGCAGCCGAAGGATCTGGTCGGGGAATGAGCAGTTCTTC. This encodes CASSRRIWSGNEQFF.

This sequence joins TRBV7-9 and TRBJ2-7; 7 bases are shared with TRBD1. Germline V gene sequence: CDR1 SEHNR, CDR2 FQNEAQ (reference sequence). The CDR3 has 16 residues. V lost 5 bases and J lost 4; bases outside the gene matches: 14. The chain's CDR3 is CASSPGGYGRGYEQYF. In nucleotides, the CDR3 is TGTGCCAGCAGCCCAGGCGGGTACGGCAGGGGGTACGAGCAGTACTTC.

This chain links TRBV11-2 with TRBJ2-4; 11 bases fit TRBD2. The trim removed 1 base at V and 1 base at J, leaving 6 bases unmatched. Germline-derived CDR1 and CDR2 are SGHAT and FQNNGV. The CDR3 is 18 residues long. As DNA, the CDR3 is TGTGCCAGCAGCTTAGTGGTCGCTAGCGGGGGGGCCAAAAACATTCAGTACTTC. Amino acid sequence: CASSLVVASGGAKNIQYF.

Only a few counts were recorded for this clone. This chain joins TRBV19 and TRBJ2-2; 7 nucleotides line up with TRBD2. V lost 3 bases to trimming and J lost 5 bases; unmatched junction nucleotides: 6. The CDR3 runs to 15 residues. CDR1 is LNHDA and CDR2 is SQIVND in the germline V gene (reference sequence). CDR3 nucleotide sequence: TGTGCCAGTAGTATTGGGGAGGGTTGGACCGGGGAGCTGTTTTTT. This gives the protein CASSIGEGWTGELFF.

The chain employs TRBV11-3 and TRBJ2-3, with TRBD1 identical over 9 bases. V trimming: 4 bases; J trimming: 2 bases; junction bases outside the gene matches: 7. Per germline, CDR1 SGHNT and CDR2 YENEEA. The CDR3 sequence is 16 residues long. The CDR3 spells CASSSRWDRATDTQYF. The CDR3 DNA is TGTGCCAGCAGCTCCAGGTGGGACAGGGCCACAGATACGCAGTATTTT.

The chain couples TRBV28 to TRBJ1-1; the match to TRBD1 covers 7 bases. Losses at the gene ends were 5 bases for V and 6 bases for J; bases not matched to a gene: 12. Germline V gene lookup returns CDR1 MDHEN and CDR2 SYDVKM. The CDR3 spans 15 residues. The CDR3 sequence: CASSPRQGPRAEAFF. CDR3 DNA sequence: TGTGCCAGCAGTCCCCGACAGGGCCCGAGGGCTGAAGCTTTCTTT.

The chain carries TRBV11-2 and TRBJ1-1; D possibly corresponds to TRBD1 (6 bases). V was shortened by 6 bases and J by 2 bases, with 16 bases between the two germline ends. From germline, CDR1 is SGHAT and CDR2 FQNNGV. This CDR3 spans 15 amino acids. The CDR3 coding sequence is TGTGCCAGCAGTCTACCGGGACACCTAAACACTGAAGCTTTCTTT. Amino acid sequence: CASSLPGHLNTEAFF.

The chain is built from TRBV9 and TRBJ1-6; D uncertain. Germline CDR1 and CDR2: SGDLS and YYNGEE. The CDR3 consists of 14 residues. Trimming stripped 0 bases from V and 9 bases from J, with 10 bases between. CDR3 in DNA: TGTGCCAGCAGCGTAGACATCATCAGTTCACCCCTCCACTTT. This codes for CASSVDIISSPLHF.